The 8 T cell receptor beta chains below come from one sample, sequenced in a study of blood T cell repertoires in COVID-19. Only in-frame clones appear in the TCRdb table, and some are missing; sequencing was by immunoSEQ multiplex PCR. The sample lists some 80,000 clones; roughly 89% were seen once. The source material was peripheral blood. The origin of the receptors is a man in his fifties or sixties with acute or convalescent COVID-19.

V and J are TRBV4-3 and TRBJ1-2, with 7 bases lining up with TRBD1. V gave up 0 bases and J gave up 5 bases; unmatched junction bases: 3. The germline gives CDR1 LGHNA, CDR2 YSLEER. The CDR3 has 14 amino acids. CDR3 amino acids: CASSQDTRGYGYTF. CDR3 nucleotide sequence: TGCGCCAGCAGCCAAGATACCAGGGGGTATGGCTACACCTTC.

CDR3 region: CASLTGLDYEQYF. In DNA form, the CDR3 reads TGTGCCAGCCTCACGGGACTCGACTACGAGCAGTACTTC. The chain couples TRBV11-2 to TRBJ2-7; tentatively, D is TRBD2 (6 bases). The CDR3 is made up of 13 amino acids. The germline CDR1 and CDR2 sequences are SGHAT and FQNNGV. With 8 bases removed from V and 3 bases from J, the gap between germline ends came to 14 bases.

The chain uses TRBV4-3 and TRBJ1-3; 8 bases agree with TRBD1. The length of the CDR3 is 16 residues. J was trimmed by 2 bases and V by 0 bases; bases with no gene match: 3. Germline CDR1 is LGHNA and CDR2 is YSLEER. The CDR3 sequence is CASSQDGRGPGNTIYF. The CDR3 DNA sequence: TGCGCCAGCAGCCAAGATGGCAGGGGGCCTGGAAACACCATATATTTT.

V is TRBV27 and J is TRBJ1-1, with 7 bases lining up with TRBD1. Germline-derived CDR1 and CDR2 are MNHEY and SMNVEV (reference sequence). J lost 0 bases, V lost 5 bases, and 6 bases had no gene match. This CDR3 contains 15 residues. The CDR3 loop reads CASSARQGLNTEAFF. CDR3 nucleotide sequence: TGTGCCAGCAGTGCCAGACAGGGCCTGAACACTGAAGCTTTCTTT.

This chain connects TRBV6-5 to TRBJ2-1; D gene ambiguous. V lost 7 bases and J lost 5, with 15 bases in between. From germline, CDR1 is MNHEY and CDR2 SVGAGI. The CDR3 consists of 14 residues. CDR3 amino acids: CASTLGHQNNEQFF. In nucleotides, the CDR3 is TGTGCCAGCACGTTGGGCCACCAAAACAATGAGCAGTTCTTC.

The chain has TRBV6-6 and TRBJ2-7, with TRBD2 matching 10 bases. CDR3 length equals 15 residues. The germline CDR1 and CDR2 sequences are MNHNY and SVGAGI (reference sequence). Trimming cost V 0 bases and J 3 bases; bases outside gene matches: 2. CDR3 residues: CASSYSPSGGYEQYF. The CDR3, as DNA: TGTGCCAGCAGTTACTCCCCTAGCGGGGGCTACGAGCAGTACTTC.

This rearrangement joins TRBV3-1 (or the pseudogene TRBV3-2) to TRBJ2-2; D might be TRBD2 (5 bases). The CDR3 runs to 14 residues. Trimming took 8 bases from V and 6 from J, leaving 16 bases between them. Germline assignment: CDR1 LGHDT and CDR2 YNNKEL (reference sequence). In DNA, the CDR3 is TGTGCCAGCGAGGAGGTCCACAGTCCCGGGGAGCTGTTTTTT. Residues: CASEEVHSPGELFF.

This clone was seen a single time. The rearrangement links TRBV6-5 to TRBJ2-2; D perhaps matches TRBD1 (6 bases). The V end was cut by 6 bases, the J end by 1 base, with 12 bases between. The CDR3 runs 15 residues. Germline V CDR1 and CDR2: MNHEY, SVGAGI. CDR3 region: CASRRQTGNTGELFF. The DNA for the CDR3 is TGTGCCAGCAGGAGACAGACAGGGAACACCGGGGAGCTGTTTTTT.